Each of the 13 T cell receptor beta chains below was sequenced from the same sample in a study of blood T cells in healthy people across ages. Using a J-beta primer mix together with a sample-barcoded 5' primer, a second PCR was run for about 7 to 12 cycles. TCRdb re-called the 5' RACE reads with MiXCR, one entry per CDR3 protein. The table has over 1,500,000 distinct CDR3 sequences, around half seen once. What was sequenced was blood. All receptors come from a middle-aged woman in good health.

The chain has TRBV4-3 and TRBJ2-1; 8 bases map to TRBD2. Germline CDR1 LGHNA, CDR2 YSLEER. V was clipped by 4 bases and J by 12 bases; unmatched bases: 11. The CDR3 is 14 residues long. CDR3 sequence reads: CASSPAGGPVRQFF. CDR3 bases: TGCGCCAGCAGCCCGGCGGGGGGCCCCGTCCGGCAGTTCTTC.

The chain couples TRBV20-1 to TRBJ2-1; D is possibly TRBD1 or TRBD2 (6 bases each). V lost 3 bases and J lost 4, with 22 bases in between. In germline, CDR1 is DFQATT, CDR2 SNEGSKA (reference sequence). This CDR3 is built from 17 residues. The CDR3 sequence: CSASGGPGTYRYNEQFF. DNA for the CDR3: TGCAGTGCTAGTGGGGGGCCCGGGACCTATAGATACAATGAGCAGTTCTTC.

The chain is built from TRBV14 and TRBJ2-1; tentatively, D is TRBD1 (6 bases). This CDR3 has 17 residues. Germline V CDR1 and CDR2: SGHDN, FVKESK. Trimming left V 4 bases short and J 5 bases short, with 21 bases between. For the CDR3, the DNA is TGTGCCAGCAGCCCCCTAAACAGGGTGGGGATGGACAATGAGCAGTTCTTC. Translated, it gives CASSPLNRVGMDNEQFF.

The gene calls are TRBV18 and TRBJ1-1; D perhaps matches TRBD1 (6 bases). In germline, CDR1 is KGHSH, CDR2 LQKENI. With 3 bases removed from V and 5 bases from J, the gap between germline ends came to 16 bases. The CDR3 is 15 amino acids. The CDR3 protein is CASSPSGQSETEAFF. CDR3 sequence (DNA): TGTGCCAGCTCACCCTCCGGACAGTCAGAGACTGAAGCTTTCTTT.

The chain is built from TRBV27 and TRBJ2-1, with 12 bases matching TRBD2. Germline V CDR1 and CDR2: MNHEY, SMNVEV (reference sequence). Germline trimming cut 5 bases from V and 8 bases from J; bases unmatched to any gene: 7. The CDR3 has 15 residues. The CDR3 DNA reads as TGTGCCAGCAGTCGCCCTAGCGGGAGGGAGCATGAGCAGTTCTTC. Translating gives CASSRPSGREHEQFF.

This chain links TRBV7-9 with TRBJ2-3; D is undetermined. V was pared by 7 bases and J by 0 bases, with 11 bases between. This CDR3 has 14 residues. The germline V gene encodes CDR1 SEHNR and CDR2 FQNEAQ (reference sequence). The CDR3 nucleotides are TGTGCCAGCAACGTCGGCAGCAGCACAGATACGCAGTATTTT. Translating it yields CASNVGSSTDTQYF. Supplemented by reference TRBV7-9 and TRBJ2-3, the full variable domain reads DTGVSQNPRHKITKRGQNVTFRCDPISEHNRLYWYRQTLGQGPEFLTYFQNEAQLEKSRLLSDRFSAERPKGSFSTLEIQRTEQGDSAMYLCASNVGSSTDTQYFGPGTRLTVL.

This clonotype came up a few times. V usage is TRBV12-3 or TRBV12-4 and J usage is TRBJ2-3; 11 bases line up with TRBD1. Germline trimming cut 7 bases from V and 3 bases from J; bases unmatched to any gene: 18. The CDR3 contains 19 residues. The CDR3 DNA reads TGTGCCAGCATTCCCGGACAGGGGGCTAAACAGGTTACGACAGATACGCAGTATTTT. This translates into CASIPGQGAKQVTTDTQYF.

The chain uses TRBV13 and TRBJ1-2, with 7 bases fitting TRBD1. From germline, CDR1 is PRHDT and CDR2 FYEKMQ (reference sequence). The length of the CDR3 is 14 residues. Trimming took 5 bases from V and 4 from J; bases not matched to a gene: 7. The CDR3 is CASSLGQNLYGYTF. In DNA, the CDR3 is TGTGCCAGCAGCCTGGGACAGAACCTCTATGGCTACACCTTC.

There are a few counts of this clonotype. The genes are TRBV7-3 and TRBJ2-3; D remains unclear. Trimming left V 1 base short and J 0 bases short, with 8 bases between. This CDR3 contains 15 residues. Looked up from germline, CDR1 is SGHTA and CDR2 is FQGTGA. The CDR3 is CASSLMAHSTDTQYF. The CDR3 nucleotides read TGTGCCAGCAGCTTAATGGCACATAGCACAGATACGCAGTATTTT.

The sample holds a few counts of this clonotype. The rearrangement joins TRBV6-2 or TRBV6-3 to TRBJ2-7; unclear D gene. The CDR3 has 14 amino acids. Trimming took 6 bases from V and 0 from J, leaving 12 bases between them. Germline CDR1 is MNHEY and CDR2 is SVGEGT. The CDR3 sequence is CASRLIVSSYEQYF. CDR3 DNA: TGTGCCAGCAGACTCATCGTTAGCTCCTACGAGCAGTACTTC.

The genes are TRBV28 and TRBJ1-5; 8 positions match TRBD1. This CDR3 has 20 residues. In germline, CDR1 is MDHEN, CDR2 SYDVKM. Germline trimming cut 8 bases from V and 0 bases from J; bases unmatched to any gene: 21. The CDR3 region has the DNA TGTGCCAGCCGAGGGCAGGGGGCTTCTGATCCACTATCTAGCAATCAGCCCCAGCATTTT. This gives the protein CASRGQGASDPLSSNQPQHF.

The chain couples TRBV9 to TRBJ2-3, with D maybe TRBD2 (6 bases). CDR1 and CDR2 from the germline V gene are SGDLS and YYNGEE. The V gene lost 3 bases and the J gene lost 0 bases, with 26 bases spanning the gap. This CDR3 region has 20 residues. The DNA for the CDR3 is TGTGCCAGCAGCGGAGGAGGAGGGACGTCAGAACCAATTAGCACAGATACGCAGTATTTT. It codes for CASSGGGGTSEPISTDTQYF.

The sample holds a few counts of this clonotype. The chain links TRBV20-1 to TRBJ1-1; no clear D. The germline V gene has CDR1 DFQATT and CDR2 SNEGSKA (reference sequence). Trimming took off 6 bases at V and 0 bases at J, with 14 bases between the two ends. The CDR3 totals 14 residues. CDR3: CSAMDGRMNTEAFF. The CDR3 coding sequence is TGCAGTGCCATGGACGGTCGCATGAACACTGAAGCTTTCTTT.